This T cell receptor (beta chain) derives from a study of blood T cells in healthy people across ages. Drawing of peripheral blood yielded ten milliliters from each donor. Study-wide findings and caveats: The study lacked donor CMV status, which possibly confounded expanded clonotype changes.

This clonotype appeared many times. No antigen is known for it. Primers used in a second PCR of roughly 7 to 11 cycles were a sample-barcoded 5' primer and a J-beta primer mix. TCRdb analysed the 5' RACE reads with MiXCR anew, one entry per CDR3 protein. The profile covers hundreds of thousands of distinct CDR3 sequences, with 29% appearing a single time and approximately 15% taken by the ten largest. The V end was cut by 3 bases, the J end by 0 bases, with 15 bases between. The CDR3 is 17 amino acids. CDR1 and CDR2 (germline): MNHNS, SASEGT. The clonotype originates from an elderly woman in good health. The rearrangement links TRBV6-1 to TRBJ2-1; D gene uncertain. Sequencing used blood. As DNA, the CDR3 is TGTGCCAGCAGTGATTCCCTCTTACCGAGCTCCTACAATGAGCAGTTCTTC. This translates into CASSDSLLPSSYNEQFF.